This T cell receptor beta chain was profiled in a study of blood T cells in healthy people across ages. Study results and limitations: Per million T cells, the diversity of TCR beta decreased roughly linearly as age advanced. Fewer expanded clones and more diversity marked long-lived versus aged donors.

Of note for this clonotype: Its antigen is as yet unknown.

Then a second PCR, running about 6 to 12 cycles, was carried out with a sample-barcoded 5' primer and a J-beta primer mix. Carrying 12 random nucleotides, a template-switch adaptor labeled each individual cDNA molecule. A single record per CDR3 protein comes from TCRdb applying MiXCR to the 5' RACE reads. The sample holds around 2 million distinct CDR3 sequences, 35% to 50% seen once. CDR1 SEHNR and CDR2 FQNEAQ come from the germline V gene (reference sequence). With V trimmed by 0 bases and J by 0 bases, 8 bases remained unmatched. CDR3 length: 18 residues. Sequenced: blood. This chain connects TRBV7-9 to TRBJ2-4; 7 bases map to TRBD1. The clonotype comes from a human donor in good health. The CDR3 sequence: CASSLALGGPIAKNIQYF. The CDR3 nucleotides are TGTGCCAGCAGCTTAGCCTTAGGGGGCCCGATAGCCAAAAACATTCAGTACTTC.